Listed below are T cell receptor beta chains from one sample, sequenced in a study of shared clonotypes between healthy human individuals. Clones were sequenced by immunoSEQ multiplex PCR, and TCRdb holds only the in-frame ones, with some missing. The sample has about 710,000 clones; 72% are singletons. Material for sequencing was memory CD4+ T cells sorted from blood. These receptors all come from a woman aged 25 to 39 in good health. The CDR3 runs from the conserved cysteine through the conserved F or W. The D gene is left open where the match is weak. Not all rows give a size; the values are once, few, many and, for expanded clones, a class.

cdr3_nt	cdr3_aa	d_call	j_call	v_call	clone_size
TGTGCCAGCAGCTTAGAACAGGGGGCCGGGGAGCTGTTTTTT	CASSLEQGAGELFF	TRBD1	TRBJ2-2	TRBV11-2	-
TGCGCCAGCAGCTTGGGAGGTCCGGATCTCACCGGGGAGCTGTTTTTT	CASSLGGPDLTGELFF	-	TRBJ2-2	TRBV5-1	-
TGTGCCAGCAGTTCAAAGGGATCGTTAGAAAAACTGTTTTTT	CASSSKGSLEKLFF	-	TRBJ1-4	TRBV27	-
TGTGCCAGCTCACCACTCGGGCTAGCTCTGGAGGGGAATGAGCAGTTCTTC	CASSPLGLALEGNEQFF	-	TRBJ2-1	TRBV18	-
TGTGCCAGCAGTTCCCGCACCCCCCCAGGCTACGAGCAGTACTTC	CASSSRTPPGYEQYF	-	TRBJ2-7	TRBV28	-
TGTGCCAGCAGCCCGCAAGACAGTGGCACTGAAGCTTTCTTT	CASSPQDSGTEAFF	-	TRBJ1-1	TRBV7-2	few
TGTGCCAGCAGCCCGGACGGACAGGGGACGGTGACTGAAGCTTTCTTT	CASSPDGQGTVTEAFF	TRBD1	TRBJ1-1	TRBV7-9	-
TGTGCCAGCAGCTTAGGCGGCGGGAGAAGTTCCACCGGGGAGCTGTTTTTT	CASSLGGGRSSTGELFF	TRBD2	TRBJ2-2	TRBV7-9	once
TGTGCCAGCAGTTCAACCTACGAGCAGTACTTC	CASSSTYEQYF	-	TRBJ2-7	TRBV28	-
TGTGCCAGCAGCCCACAGGGGCCAGGCAACACTGAAGCTTTCTTT	CASSPQGPGNTEAFF	TRBD1	TRBJ1-1	TRBV7-9	-
TGTGCCAGCAGCTTAGCACTCCGGGACAGGGGTCGAACTGAAGCTTTCTTT	CASSLALRDRGRTEAFF	TRBD1	TRBJ1-1	TRBV11-2	-
TGTGCCAGCTCACCTAGCCAGGGGGACTACAATGAGCAGTTCTTC	CASSPSQGDYNEQFF	TRBD1	TRBJ2-1	TRBV18	-
TGTGCCAGTTACCGAAACACCATATATTTT	CASYRNTIYF	-	TRBJ1-3	TRBV6-1	-
TGCAGCGTCCGGGGGGCCGAGAATTCACCCCTCCACTTT	CSVRGAENSPLHF	-	TRBJ1-6	TRBV29-1	-
TGTGCCAGCAGCTTTCTGGGAGGCGGGGATGAAAAACTGTTTTTT	CASSFLGGGDEKLFF	-	TRBJ1-4	TRBV7-9	-
TGTGCCAGCAGCTTGGGGTTTCGAAACACCATATATTTT	CASSLGFRNTIYF	-	TRBJ1-3	TRBV7-9	-
TGTGCCAGCAGTGAACGCGCGCAGGAGCAGTTCTTC	CASSERAQEQFF	-	TRBJ2-1	TRBV2	-
TGTGCCAGCAGCTTGGCAGCCCTGGGGTATGGCTACACCTTC	CASSLAALGYGYTF	-	TRBJ1-2	TRBV5-5	-
TGTGCCAGTAGACTAGCGGGGCCGTACCAAGAGACCCAGTACTTC	CASRLAGPYQETQYF	TRBD2	TRBJ2-5	TRBV27	-
TGTGCCAGCAGCCTAATTGGGACAGGATTGACCTACGAGCAGTACTTC	CASSLIGTGLTYEQYF	TRBD1	TRBJ2-7	TRBV7-8	-
TGTGCCAGCGCACTAGCGGGAGTCAATGAGCAGTTCTTC	CASALAGVNEQFF	TRBD2	TRBJ2-1	TRBV7-7	-
TGTGCCAGTGACAGTAGCGGGAGGGCGGGGTACAATGAGCAGTTCTTC	CASDSSGRAGYNEQFF	TRBD2	TRBJ2-1	TRBV19	-
TGTGCCAGCAGCTTATCCGGACAGGGTAATGAAAAACTGTTTTTT	CASSLSGQGNEKLFF	TRBD1	TRBJ1-4	TRBV7-9	-
TGTGCCAGCAGGCCTAGCGGGACGGTTTTATACAATGAGCAGTTCTTC	CASRPSGTVLYNEQFF	TRBD2	TRBJ2-1	TRBV2	-
TGTGCCAGCAGTGAAACGCTTAGCCTAGCGGGAGCGGACGAGCAGTACTTC	CASSETLSLAGADEQYF	TRBD2	TRBJ2-7	TRBV25-1	few
TGTGCCAGCGGCCTGGACAGCGCAACTAATGAAAAACTGTTTTTT	CASGLDSATNEKLFF	-	TRBJ1-4	TRBV28	-
TGTGCCTGGAGTGCTCGGAGACAGGGGTCAGGACGCACTGAAGCTTTCTTT	CAWSARRQGSGRTEAFF	TRBD1	TRBJ1-1	TRBV30	-
TGTGCCAGCAGCCAGGCGGGGACAGGGGCTGACAATGAGCAGTTCTTC	CASSQAGTGADNEQFF	TRBD1	TRBJ2-1	TRBV7-9	few
TGTGCCAGCAGCTTACCCAGGACAGGGGACTATGCTAACTATGGCTACACCTTC	CASSLPRTGDYANYGYTF	TRBD1	TRBJ1-2	TRBV7-9	-
TGTGCCAGCAGCACACCCGCCATTCGAAGAGACTATGGCTACACCTTC	CASSTPAIRRDYGYTF	-	TRBJ1-2	TRBV11-2	-
TGTGCCAGCAGTACTACGGACAGGTACCAAGAGACCCAGTACTTC	CASSTTDRYQETQYF	TRBD1	TRBJ2-5	TRBV28	-
TGTGCCAGTAGTATGGGGGACAAAGAGACCCAGTACTTC	CASSMGDKETQYF	-	TRBJ2-5	TRBV19	-
TGTGCCAGCAGTGAGGAGGGGGCGGGGGGTCAGCCCCAGCATTTT	CASSEEGAGGQPQHF	TRBD1	TRBJ1-5	TRBV6-1	-
TGCGCCAGCAGCTTGGGCGCAGCGGGAGCCCCAATTGAGCAGTTCTTC	CASSLGAAGAPIEQFF	TRBD2	TRBJ2-1	TRBV5-1	once
TGTGCCAGTAGTATAGCGGGGGCTCAAGAGACCCAGTACTTC	CASSIAGAQETQYF	-	TRBJ2-5	TRBV19	-
TGTGCCAGCAGCTCCCCCGCGGGTAGCTATGATGCCAATGAGCAGTTCTTC	CASSSPAGSYDANEQFF	-	TRBJ2-1	TRBV11-2	-
TGCGCCAGCAGTGAAGCGGCCGAGTACCTTAATCAGCCCCAGCATTTT	CASSEAAEYLNQPQHF	-	TRBJ1-5	TRBV10-2	-
TGTGCCACCAGCAGAGGGACAGACCCCTACGAGCAGTACTTC	CATSRGTDPYEQYF	-	TRBJ2-7	TRBV15	-
TGTGCCAGCAGCGTCCCCTGGGGGAGACGTTGGTCGGCGGCCCAGTACTTC	CASSVPWGRRWSAAQYF	-	TRBJ2-5	TRBV9	-
TGTGCCAGCAGTTCAGATGTCAACACTGAAGCTTTCTTT	CASSSDVNTEAFF	-	TRBJ1-1	TRBV5-6	-
TGTGCCAGTAGTCCTCTGGGAGTTGAGCAGTTCTTC	CASSPLGVEQFF	-	TRBJ2-1	TRBV19	-